The clone carrying this T cell receptor (beta chain) was seen only a few times. The germline V gene has CDR1 MNHEY and CDR2 SVGAGI. The CDR3 extends over 12 amino acids. V was shortened by 8 bases and J by 6 bases, with 14 bases between the two germline ends. This sample was taken from a study of CD8 T cells in Susac syndrome. TCR beta sequencing was performed on blood CD8+ and CD4+ T cells. In contrast to the negatively isolated CD8+ and CD4+ T cells, TEMRA cells were FACS-enriched. An amount of RNA that ranged from about 0.45 to 1 ug was reverse transcribed with random hexamers. The amplification used immunoSEQ multiplex PCR on TCR beta CDR3; it spanned 54 Vbeta and 13 Jbeta. Using its own MiXCR run on the immunoSEQ multiplex PCR reads, TCRdb lists one record per CDR3 protein. The sample shows 150,000 to 200,000 distinct CDR3 sequences, over 85% of them seen only once.

The chain is built from TRBV6-5 and TRBJ2-7; perhaps TRBD1 as D (5 bases). Sequencing input: CD4+ T cells from PBMCs. The receptor comes from a human donor in good health. The chain's CDR3 is CASESQGGEQYF. Written as DNA, the CDR3 is TGTGCCAGCGAGTCTCAGGGTGGCGAGCAGTACTTC.